The entry below describes one T cell receptor (beta chain). The sample originates from a study of resident and recirculating memory T cells in vitiligo. On the study more broadly: The samples were homogenized without cell sorting before genomic DNA extraction.

Assay: immunoSEQ multiplex PCR; the TCRdb copy retains only in-frame clones and omits some. Of more than 70,000 clones listed, around 92% are singletons. CDR3 length equals 12 residues. CDR1 is MDHEN and CDR2 is SYDVKM in the germline V gene. The V gene lost 5 bases and the J gene lost 11 bases, with 15 bases spanning the gap. This clonotype originated in a male donor with vitiligo. Sequenced input: blood. The gene calls are TRBV28 and TRBJ1-1; the D gene is possibly TRBD1 (6 bases). The CDR3 DNA follows: TGTGCCAGCAGTGCTACCCAAACAGGGGCTTTCTTT. Translating gives CASSATQTGAFF.